This entry lists 7 T cell receptor beta chains sequenced from one sample in a study of blood T cell repertoires in COVID-19. Sequencing was performed with immunoSEQ multiplex PCR; in TCRdb, only in-frame clones are kept and a portion is missing. The repertoire consists of about 210,000 clones, with 90% occurring once and the leading ten covering over 0.95%. Sequenced material: PBMCs or T cells enriched from blood (not recorded which). Receptors originate from a man aged 25 to 40 who had recovered from COVID-19.

The chain carries TRBV18 and TRBJ2-7, with a weak D call TRBD2 (5 bases). This CDR3 is 14 amino acids long. In germline, CDR1 is KGHSH, CDR2 LQKENI. The germline V and J ends were trimmed by 6 bases and 3 bases, with 15 bases remaining between them. Here the CDR3 DNA reads TGTGCCAGCTCGGCGGAGAGAGGGCTCTACGAGCAGTACTTC. Translating gives CASSAERGLYEQYF.

This chain uses TRBV4-3 with TRBJ1-6; D gene ambiguous. CDR3 length: 14 residues. Trimming left V 4 bases short and J 6 bases short, with 10 bases between. The V gene's germline CDR1 is LGHNA and CDR2 YSLEER. CDR3 sequence (DNA): TGCGCCAGCAGCCCGAAGCAGCGTAATTCACCCCTCCACTTT. Its translation: CASSPKQRNSPLHF.

The chain links TRBV12-3 or TRBV12-4 to TRBJ1-2; the match to TRBD1 covers 7 bases. J gave up 3 bases and V 6 bases, and 4 bases lay outside the gene matches. CDR3 length: 13 residues. The CDR3 DNA follows: TGTGCCAGCAGCTCAGGGGGGTACTATGGCTACACCTTC. Translating gives CASSSGGYYGYTF.

V usage is TRBV10-1 and J usage is TRBJ2-5, with 9 nucleotides matching TRBD1. Germline trimming cut 7 bases from V and 6 bases from J; bases unmatched to any gene: 9. This CDR3 contains 14 residues. Germline assignment: CDR1 WNHNN and CDR2 SYGVQD (reference sequence). Written as DNA, the CDR3 is TGCGCCAGCAAAAACAGGGGGCGCGGGAAGACCCAGTACTTC. Amino acid sequence: CASKNRGRGKTQYF.

CDR3 amino acids: CASSPNSQGAKTQYF. CDR3 DNA sequence: TGTGCCAGCAGCCCCAACTCGCAGGGGGCGAAGACCCAGTACTTC. V and J are TRBV7-2 and TRBJ2-5; TRBD1 matches 8 bases. V lost 5 bases to trimming and J lost 6 bases; unmatched junction nucleotides: 11. The germline gives CDR1 SGHTA, CDR2 FQGNSA. The CDR3 runs to 15 residues. The full variable domain, its missing parts supplied by reference TRBV7-2 and TRBJ2-5, is GAGVSQSPSNKVTEKGKDVELRCDPISGHTALYWYRQSLGQGLEFLIYFQGNSAPDKSGLPSDRFSAERTGGSVSTLTIQRTQQEDSAVYLCASSPNSQGAKTQYFGPGTRLLVL.

The chain recombines TRBV19 with TRBJ2-1, with 7 nucleotides matching TRBD2. After removal of 7 bases from V and 4 bases from J, the junction contained 1 base not matched to a gene. This CDR3 has 12 amino acids. Germline assignment: CDR1 LNHDA and CDR2 SQIVND (reference sequence). CDR3 amino acids: CASTGGYNEQFF. In DNA form, the CDR3 reads TGTGCCAGTACGGGGGGATACAATGAGCAGTTCTTC.

The chain is built from TRBV6-2 or TRBV6-3 and TRBJ1-5, with a weak D call TRBD1 (6 bases). Trimming left V 5 bases short and J 7 bases short, with 12 bases between. The CDR3 length is 13 residues. Germline V lookup: CDR1 MNHEY, CDR2 SVGEGT. The CDR3 loop reads CASSGNREQPQHF. The CDR3 region has the DNA TGTGCCAGCAGTGGCAACAGGGAGCAGCCCCAGCATTTT.